This T cell receptor beta chain was obtained from a study of identical twins. Regarding the study as a whole: Possibly, invariant MAIT and iNKT cells partly confounded zero-insertion analyses.

V was cut by 2 bases and J by 0 bases, with 10 bases left in between. This CDR3 contains 15 residues. The germline V gene has CDR1 SGDLS and CDR2 YYNGEE. Via MiXCR, TCRdb re-called the 5' RACE reads, giving one row per CDR3 protein. The data hold under 900,000 distinct CDR3 sequences, with about 20% observed a single time. In this sample, this clonotype turned up a few times. What it binds is unknown. The sample was also linked to a second study, of T cells expressing NK-cell markers. This second study says: The study sequenced eight donors, seven HCMV-seropositive and one seronegative.

The sequenced material came from PBMCs. This TCR came from a woman between 18 and 29 years old in good health. The chain links TRBV9 to TRBJ2-3; unclear D gene. CDR3 bases: TGTGCCAGCAGCGTTTCACCCTCGAGCACAGATACGCAGTATTTT. Amino acid sequence: CASSVSPSSTDTQYF.